This TCR beta chain was captured in a study of blood T cells in healthy people across ages. Study as a whole: The capture of about one barcoded beta molecule per two T cells was achieved by template switching.

The V end lost 3 bases, the J end lost 5 bases, and 11 bases lay between the germline ends. The CDR3 runs 13 residues. Germline loops: CDR1 SGHRS, CDR2 YFSETQ. Each donor gave roughly 10 milliliters of peripheral blood. On this clonotype itself: Its antigen is as yet unknown.

Study-level points and caveats: Estimates drawn from one million T cells were deemed to understate diversity.

Primers used in a second PCR of about 6 to 11 cycles were a sample-barcoded 5' primer and a J-beta primer mix. Via MiXCR, TCRdb re-called the 5' RACE reads, giving one row per CDR3 protein. The sample lists over 950,000 distinct CDR3 sequences; roughly 47% were seen once. The rearrangement joins TRBV5-1 to TRBJ1-1, with D perhaps TRBD1 (5 bases). The receptor was derived from a woman aged 60-70 years in good health. Sequencing was done on a sample of blood. The CDR3 here is CASSSDMSTEAFF. The DNA of the CDR3 is TGCGCCAGCAGCTCGGACATGTCGACTGAAGCTTTCTTT. The full variable domain, with the rest looked up from reference TRBV5-1 and TRBJ1-1, is KAGVTQTPRYLIKTRGQQVTLSCSPISGHRSVSWYQQTPGQGLQFLFEYFSETQRNKGNFPGRFSGRQFSNSRSEMNVSTLELGDSALYLCASSSDMSTEAFFGQGTRLTVV.